One and the same sample provided the 29 T cell receptor beta chains below, sequenced in a study of T cell changes during pregnancy in multiple sclerosis. The repertoire was sequenced with immunoSEQ multiplex PCR; TCRdb's copy has only in-frame clones and lacks some. The table records 70,000 to 95,000 clones, 80% to 95% of them present only once. The specimen was peripheral blood, collected in the first trimester of pregnancy. The receptors originated from a female donor with multiple sclerosis, enrolled in a pregnancy study.

The chain joins TRBV7-8 to TRBJ1-5; D not certain. The CDR3 runs to 13 residues. Germline V CDR1 and CDR2: SGHVS, FQNEAQ. Trimming took off 5 bases at V and 3 bases at J, with 8 bases between the two ends. DNA for the CDR3: TGTGCCAGCAGCACGAGTACCAATCAGCCCCAGCATTTT. Translated, it gives CASSTSTNQPQHF.

V and J are TRBV18 and TRBJ2-5, with D possibly TRBD1 on 6 matching bases. Trimming took off 6 bases at V and 5 bases at J, with 13 bases between the two ends. Germline CDR1 KGHSH, CDR2 LQKENI. The CDR3 contains 13 residues. Written as DNA, the CDR3 is TGTGCCAGCTCGCTGACAGGTCGGGAGACCCAGTACTTC. It yields the protein CASSLTGRETQYF.

This chain links TRBV6-1 with TRBJ2-1; TRBD2 agrees at 7 bases. V was clipped by 4 bases and J by 0 bases; unmatched bases: 15. Per germline, CDR1 MNHNS and CDR2 SASEGT. The CDR3 consists of 19 residues. CDR3 bases: TGTGCCAGCAGTGGGTCACGTGGGAGCGGGGCCAGCTCCTACAATGAGCAGTTCTTC. It is translated as CASSGSRGSGASSYNEQFF.

In nucleotides, the CDR3 is TGTGCCAGCAGCCCGGCCCTCGGGAGTCGACATGGCTACACCTTC. Translation gives CASSPALGSRHGYTF. This rearrangement joins TRBV4-2 to TRBJ1-2; D ambiguous. CDR3 length equals 15 residues. The V gene's germline CDR1 is LGHNA and CDR2 YNFKEQ. V lost 4 bases and J 6 bases, leaving 18 bases between the germline ends.

The gene calls are TRBV4-1 and TRBJ2-5, with TRBD1 matching over 8 bases. V dropped 0 bases and J dropped 7; count of bases not matched to a gene: 7. The CDR3 is made up of 15 amino acids. Germline CDR1 and CDR2: MGHRA and YSYEKL. CDR3 region: CASSQDLAGQGTQYF. CDR3 sequence (DNA): TGCGCCAGCAGCCAAGATTTAGCAGGACAGGGGACCCAGTACTTC.

The chain combines TRBV13 with TRBJ2-7; D may be TRBD2 (7 bases). The ends were cut back, 5 bases at V and 4 bases at J, with 21 bases in the middle. Germline CDR1 reads PRHDT; CDR2 reads FYEKMQ (reference sequence). This CDR3 has 16 residues. CDR3 DNA sequence: TGTGCCAGCAGCCAGCTCGCGAGGGGGGGGCAGTACGAGCAGTACTTC. Its translation is CASSQLARGGQYEQYF.

V is TRBV11-2 and J is TRBJ2-2; 16 bases fit TRBD2. CDR3 length: 17 residues. V shed 4 bases and J 5 bases; nucleotides not matched to a gene: 4. Germline loops: CDR1 SGHAT, CDR2 FQNNGV. CDR3 nucleotide sequence: TGTGCCAGCAGCTCCGGGACTAGCGGGGGGGTTACCGGGGAGCTGTTTTTT. This codes for CASSSGTSGGVTGELFF.

The chain joins TRBV11-1 to TRBJ1-6, with D unclear. V lost 5 bases, J lost 10 bases, and 15 bases lay in between. The V gene's germline CDR1 is SGHAT and CDR2 FQDESV (reference sequence). The CDR3 is 14 residues long. The CDR3: CASSRPNSGSPLHF. In DNA form, the CDR3 reads TGTGCCAGCAGCCGACCGAACTCGGGGTCACCCCTCCACTTT.

The chain uses TRBV9 and TRBJ1-5; 11 nucleotides line up with TRBD1. V dropped 3 bases and J dropped 5; count of bases not matched to a gene: 1. This CDR3 contains 14 residues. Looked up from germline, CDR1 is SGDLS and CDR2 is YYNGEE. The CDR3 reads CASSGGQGDQPQHF. The CDR3 region has the DNA TGTGCCAGCAGCGGGGGACAGGGGGATCAGCCCCAGCATTTT.

V is TRBV9 and J is TRBJ1-1; 10 nucleotides match TRBD1. There are 15 residues in the CDR3. Germline lookup yields CDR1 SGDLS and CDR2 YYNGEE. After removal of 0 bases from V and 8 bases from J, the junction contained 7 bases not matched to a gene. CDR3 DNA sequence: TGTGCCAGCAGCGTAGAACCGGGACAGGGGTCGGAAGCTTTCTTT. This translates into CASSVEPGQGSEAFF.

V and J are TRBV7-3 and TRBJ1-5; perhaps TRBD1 as D (6 bases). Trimming pared 5 bases from V and 5 bases from J, leaving 10 bases between. Germline CDR1 is SGHTA and CDR2 is FQGTGA. The CDR3 has 13 amino acids. CDR3 sequence: CASSKYRDQPQHF. CDR3 DNA: TGTGCCAGCAGCAAATACAGGGATCAGCCCCAGCATTTT.

The chain is built from TRBV15 and TRBJ2-5; 8 bases align to TRBD2. Germline-derived CDR1 and CDR2 are LNHNV and YYDKDF (reference sequence). Losses at the gene ends were 5 bases for V and 2 bases for J; bases not matched to a gene: 7. The CDR3 runs to 15 residues. The CDR3 sequence: CATSGPSGGQETQYF. CDR3 nucleotides: TGTGCCACCAGCGGGCCCAGCGGGGGACAAGAGACCCAGTACTTC.

The CDR3 DNA follows: TGTGCCATCAGTGGCGCGACAGGTTCCTACGAGCAGTACTTC. Its protein is CAISGATGSYEQYF. The genes are TRBV10-3 and TRBJ2-7; the D gene is possibly TRBD1 (6 bases). Trimming removed 4 bases at V and 1 base at J, with 11 bases between. CDR3 size: 14 residues. In germline, CDR1 is ENHRY, CDR2 SYGVKD.

In the case of this clone: One end of the junction is discordant with germline, which a read error may explain. The chain carries TRBV13 and TRBJ1-2; 11 bases match TRBD1. Germline V gene lookup returns CDR1 PRHDT and CDR2 FYEKMQ (reference sequence). The CDR3 consists of 14 residues. The CDR3 nucleotides are TGTGCCAGCAGCGTAGGACAGGGGGCTGTTGGCTACACCTTC. Translation: CASSVGQGAVGYTF.

The chain recombines TRBV19 with TRBJ2-1; 9 nucleotides align to TRBD2. The CDR3 is made up of 17 amino acids. V lost 5 bases and J lost 5; bases outside the gene matches: 13. Germline loops: CDR1 LNHDA, CDR2 SQIVND (reference sequence). CDR3 sequence (DNA): TGTGCCAGTAGTCTTGCCCTGCTGACTAGCGGACACAATGAGCAGTTCTTC. Its translation: CASSLALLTSGHNEQFF.

This chain links TRBV19 with TRBJ2-1; D is perhaps TRBD2 (5 bases). Germline CDR1 reads LNHDA; CDR2 reads SQIVND (reference sequence). The CDR3 has 14 amino acids. Trimming removed 2 bases from V and 6 bases from J, with 11 bases in between. Here the CDR3 DNA reads TGTGCCAGTAGTATATTGGGCGGGCTCAATGAGCAGTTCTTC. Translating it yields CASSILGGLNEQFF.

The chain couples TRBV6-1 to TRBJ1-6; D ambiguous. The germline CDR1 and CDR2 sequences are MNHNS and SASEGT. Trimming left V 2 bases short and J 4 bases short, with 9 bases between. The CDR3 sequence is 15 residues long. CDR3 loop: CASSERRGYNSPLHF. For the CDR3, the DNA is TGTGCCAGCAGTGAAAGGCGAGGGTATAATTCACCCCTCCACTTT.

The CDR3 loop is CASSLIGGENGYTF. The CDR3 nucleotides read TGCGCCAGCAGCTTGATAGGGGGAGAAAATGGCTACACCTTC. The chain links TRBV5-1 to TRBJ1-2; maybe TRBD1 (6 bases). The CDR3 has 14 residues. V dropped 1 base and J dropped 6 bases, with 13 bases sitting between them. Germline CDR1 SGHRS, CDR2 YFSETQ.

This clone was recorded only once. The chain combines TRBV13 with TRBJ2-1, with D possibly TRBD2 on 6 matching bases. Germline CDR1 reads PRHDT; CDR2 reads FYEKMQ (reference sequence). V dropped 6 bases and J dropped 0 bases, with 9 bases sitting between them. The CDR3 is 14 residues long. CDR3 coding DNA: TGTGCCAGCAGGGGGGGAAGCTCCTACAATGAGCAGTTCTTC. Translating it yields CASRGGSSYNEQFF. The whole variable domain, remainder taken from reference TRBV13 and TRBJ2-1, is AAGVIQSPRHLIKEKRETATLKCYPIPRHDTVYWYQQGPGQDPQFLISFYEKMQSDKGSIPDRFSAQQFSDYHSELNMSSLELGDSALYFCASRGGSSYNEQFFGPGTRLTVL.

This clone was counted a single time. The chain uses TRBV2 and TRBJ1-2; 9 bases line up with TRBD1. The CDR3 has 13 amino acids. Trimming removed 6 bases from V and 3 bases from J; junction bases left unmatched: 2. The germline CDR1 and CDR2 sequences are SNHLY and FYNNEI. Written as DNA, the CDR3 is TGTGCCAGCAGGGACAGGGGCGACTATGGCTACACCTTC. Its protein product is CASRDRGDYGYTF.

The rearrangement joins TRBV5-1 to TRBJ2-1, with a weak D call TRBD2 (6 bases). Germline-derived CDR1 and CDR2 are SGHRS and YFSETQ. The CDR3 extends over 15 amino acids. Deletions cut 5 bases from V and 4 bases from J, with 16 bases between. CDR3 sequence (DNA): TGCGCCAGCAGGCCGCGGGACGCGGGATACAATGAGCAGTTCTTC. Amino acids: CASRPRDAGYNEQFF.

The chain carries TRBV27 and TRBJ1-1; D gene ambiguous. The CDR3 is 16 amino acids. Trimming stripped 5 bases from V and 1 base from J, with 17 bases between. Per germline, CDR1 MNHEY and CDR2 SMNVEV (reference sequence). CDR3 in amino acids: CASSPLLPPGNTEAFF. CDR3 nucleotides: TGTGCCAGCAGTCCACTATTACCCCCTGGGAACACTGAAGCTTTCTTT.

V is TRBV9 and J is TRBJ1-3, with D perhaps TRBD1 (5 bases). Trimming took off 4 bases at V and 7 bases at J, with 18 bases between the two ends. The CDR3 runs to 15 residues. Germline CDR1 SGDLS, CDR2 YYNGEE. As DNA, the CDR3 is TGTGCCAGCAGCCCAATCGCGGGAGGGGAGAACACCATATATTTT. Protein product: CASSPIAGGENTIYF.

The genes are TRBV5-8 and TRBJ2-7; the D gene is possibly TRBD2 (5 bases). The V end was cut by 2 bases, the J end by 4 bases, with 10 bases between. Germline CDR1 SGHTS, CDR2 YDEGEE. The CDR3 sequence is 13 residues long. The CDR3 loop reads CASSLRGTYEQYF. Written as DNA, the CDR3 is TGTGCCAGCAGCTTACGGGGAACTTACGAGCAGTACTTC.

The chain combines TRBV27 with TRBJ1-6; TRBD1 matches at 10 bases. Germline V gene data show CDR1 as MNHEY and CDR2 as SMNVEV (reference sequence). The junction had 12 bases not matched to a gene; V was cut back by 7 bases and J by 6 bases. CDR3 length: 17 residues. CDR3 DNA sequence: TGTGCCAGCAAGTTTGGGACAGGGGCCCATAGTAATTCACCCCTCCACTTT. It yields the protein CASKFGTGAHSNSPLHF.

This clone appeared a single time. The gene calls are TRBV19 and TRBJ1-6; D is undetermined. CDR1 LNHDA and CDR2 SQIVND come from the germline V gene (reference sequence). V was trimmed by 4 bases and J by 2 bases, leaving 12 bases between them. CDR3 size: 16 residues. In DNA, the CDR3 is TGTGCCAGTAGTACCAACGCAGACACCTATAATTCACCCCTCCACTTT. Its translation: CASSTNADTYNSPLHF.

The chain recombines TRBV28 with TRBJ2-1, with a possible D match to TRBD2 (6 bases). The germline gives CDR1 MDHEN, CDR2 SYDVKM. The CDR3 consists of 14 residues. V was shortened by 10 bases and J by 1 base, with 14 bases between the two germline ends. The CDR3 is CAIGRGPSYNEQFF. The CDR3 DNA sequence: TGTGCCATAGGGCGGGGACCTTCCTACAATGAGCAGTTCTTC.

The chain uses TRBV27 and TRBJ1-6; 7 bases are shared with TRBD1. The ends lost 5 bases at V and 6 bases at J; junction bases unmatched: 7. Germline values: CDR1 MNHEY, CDR2 SMNVEV (reference sequence). The CDR3 spans 15 residues. Here the CDR3 reads CASSGRGQANSPLHF. CDR3 sequence (DNA): TGTGCCAGCAGTGGACGCGGACAGGCTAATTCACCCCTCCACTTT.

The chain combines TRBV18 with TRBJ1-3, with D possibly TRBD1 on 5 matching bases. The V end was cut by 2 bases, the J end by 3 bases, with 14 bases between. Per the germline V gene, CDR1 is KGHSH and CDR2 is LQKENI. This CDR3 is built from 16 residues. The CDR3 sequence: CASSPAGQVLGNTIYF. CDR3 coding DNA: TGTGCCAGCTCACCAGCAGGGCAGGTTCTTGGAAACACCATATATTTT.